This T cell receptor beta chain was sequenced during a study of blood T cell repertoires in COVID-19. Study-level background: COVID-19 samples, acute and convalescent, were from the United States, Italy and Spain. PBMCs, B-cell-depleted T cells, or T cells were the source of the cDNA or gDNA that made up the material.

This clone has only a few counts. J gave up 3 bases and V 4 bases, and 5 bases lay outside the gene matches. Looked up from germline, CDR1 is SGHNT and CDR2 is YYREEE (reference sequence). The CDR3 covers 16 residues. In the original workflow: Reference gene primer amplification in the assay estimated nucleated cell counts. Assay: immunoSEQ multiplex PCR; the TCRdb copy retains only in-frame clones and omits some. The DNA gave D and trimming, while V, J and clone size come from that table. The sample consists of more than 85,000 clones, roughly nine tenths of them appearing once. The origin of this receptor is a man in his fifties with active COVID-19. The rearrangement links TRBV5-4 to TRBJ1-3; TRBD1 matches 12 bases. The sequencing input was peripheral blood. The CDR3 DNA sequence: TGTGCCAGCAGCCCGGGACAGGGGGCGGGTGGAAACACCATATATTTT. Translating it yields CASSPGQGAGGNTIYF.